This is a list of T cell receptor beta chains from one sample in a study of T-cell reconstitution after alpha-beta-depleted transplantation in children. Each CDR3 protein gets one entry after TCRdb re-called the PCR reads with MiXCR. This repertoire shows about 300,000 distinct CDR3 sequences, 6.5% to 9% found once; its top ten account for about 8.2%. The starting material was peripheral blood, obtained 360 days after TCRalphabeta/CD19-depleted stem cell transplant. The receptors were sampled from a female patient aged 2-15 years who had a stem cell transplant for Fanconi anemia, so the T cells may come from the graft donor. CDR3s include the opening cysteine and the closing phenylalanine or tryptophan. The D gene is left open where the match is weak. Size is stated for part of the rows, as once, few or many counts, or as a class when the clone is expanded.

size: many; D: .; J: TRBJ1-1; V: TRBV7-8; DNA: TGTGCCAGCAGCCAAAGGGCGACACCGGAAGCTTTCTTT; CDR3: CASSQRATPEAFF
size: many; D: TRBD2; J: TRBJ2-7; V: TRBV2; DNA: TGTGCCAGCAGTGAATGGGGACTAGCGGGAGACGAGCAGTACTTC; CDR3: CASSEWGLAGDEQYF
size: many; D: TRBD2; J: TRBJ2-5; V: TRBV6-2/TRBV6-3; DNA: TGTGCCAGCAGTTACTCCACTAAGCGGGGGGGCCGGCAAGAGACCCAGTACTTC; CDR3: CASSYSTKRGGRQETQYF
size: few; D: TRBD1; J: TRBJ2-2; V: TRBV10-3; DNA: TGTGCCATCAGTGAGTTGCAGGGGGTGCCCGGGGAGCTGTTTTTT; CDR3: CAISELQGVPGELFF
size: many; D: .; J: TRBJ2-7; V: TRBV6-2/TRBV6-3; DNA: TGTGCCAGCAGGGACGGACTCGCCTACGAGCAGTACTTC; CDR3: CASRDGLAYEQYF
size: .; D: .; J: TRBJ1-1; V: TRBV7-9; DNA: TGTGCCAGCAGCTTGATACATCTGAACACTGAAGCTTTCTTT; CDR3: CASSLIHLNTEAFF
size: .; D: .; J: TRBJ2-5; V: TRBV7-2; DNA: TGTGCCAGCAGCCAGGCCGTCGGGGGAGAGACCCAGTACTTC; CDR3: CASSQAVGGETQYF
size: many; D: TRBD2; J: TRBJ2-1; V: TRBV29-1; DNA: TGCAGCGTTGGAAGAGGGACTAGCGGGGGGGACAATGAGCAGTTCTTC; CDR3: CSVGRGTSGGDNEQFF
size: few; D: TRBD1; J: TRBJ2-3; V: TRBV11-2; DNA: TGTGCCAGCAGCTTATATTCCCAAATTGGACAGGCTAACACAGATACGCAGTATTTT; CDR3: CASSLYSQIGQANTDTQYF
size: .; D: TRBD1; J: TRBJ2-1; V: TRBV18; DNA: TGTGCCAGCTCACCCCTCCATTACCGGGACAGGGGTCTAAATGAGCAGTTCTTC; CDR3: CASSPLHYRDRGLNEQFF
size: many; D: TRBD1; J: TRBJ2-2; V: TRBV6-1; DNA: TGTGCCAGCATCGGGACAGGGGTACCCGGGGAGCTGTTTTTT; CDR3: CASIGTGVPGELFF
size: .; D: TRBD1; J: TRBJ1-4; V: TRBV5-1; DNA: TGCGCCAGCAGCTGGGGCCTCGGGACAGGGGATGAAAAACTGTTTTTT; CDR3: CASSWGLGTGDEKLFF
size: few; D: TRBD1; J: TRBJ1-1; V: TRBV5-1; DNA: TGCGCCAGCAGCTTGGGGGACAGGGGCGAGGACACTGAAGCTTTCTTT; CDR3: CASSLGDRGEDTEAFF
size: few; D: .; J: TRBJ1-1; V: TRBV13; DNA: TGTGCCAGCAGCCCCTTAGACACTGAAGCTTTCTTT; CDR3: CASSPLDTEAFF
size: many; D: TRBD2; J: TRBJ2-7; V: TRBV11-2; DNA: TGTGCCAGCAGTTTTAGCGGGAGGAGCTCCTACGAGCAGTACTTC; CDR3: CASSFSGRSSYEQYF
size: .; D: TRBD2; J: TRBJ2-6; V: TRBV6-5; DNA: TGTGCCAGCAGTTGGGGACTAGCCTCTGGGGCCAACGTCCTGACTTTC; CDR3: CASSWGLASGANVLTF
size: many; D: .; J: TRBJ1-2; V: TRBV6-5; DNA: TGTGCCAGCAGTTACTCGAAACAGGCCGGCTACACCTTC; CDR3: CASSYSKQAGYTF